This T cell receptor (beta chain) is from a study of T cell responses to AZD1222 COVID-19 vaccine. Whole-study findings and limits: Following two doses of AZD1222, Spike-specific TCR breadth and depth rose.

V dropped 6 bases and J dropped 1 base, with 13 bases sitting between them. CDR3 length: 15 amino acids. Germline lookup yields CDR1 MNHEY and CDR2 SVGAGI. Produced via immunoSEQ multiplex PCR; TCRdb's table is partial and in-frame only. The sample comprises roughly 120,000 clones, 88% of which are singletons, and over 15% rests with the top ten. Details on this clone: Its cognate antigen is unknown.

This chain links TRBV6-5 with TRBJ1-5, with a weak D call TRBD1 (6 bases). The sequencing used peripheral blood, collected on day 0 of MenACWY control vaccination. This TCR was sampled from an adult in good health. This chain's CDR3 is CASRPDRKSNQPQHF. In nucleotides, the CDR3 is TGTGCCAGCAGGCCCGACAGGAAAAGCAATCAGCCCCAGCATTTT.